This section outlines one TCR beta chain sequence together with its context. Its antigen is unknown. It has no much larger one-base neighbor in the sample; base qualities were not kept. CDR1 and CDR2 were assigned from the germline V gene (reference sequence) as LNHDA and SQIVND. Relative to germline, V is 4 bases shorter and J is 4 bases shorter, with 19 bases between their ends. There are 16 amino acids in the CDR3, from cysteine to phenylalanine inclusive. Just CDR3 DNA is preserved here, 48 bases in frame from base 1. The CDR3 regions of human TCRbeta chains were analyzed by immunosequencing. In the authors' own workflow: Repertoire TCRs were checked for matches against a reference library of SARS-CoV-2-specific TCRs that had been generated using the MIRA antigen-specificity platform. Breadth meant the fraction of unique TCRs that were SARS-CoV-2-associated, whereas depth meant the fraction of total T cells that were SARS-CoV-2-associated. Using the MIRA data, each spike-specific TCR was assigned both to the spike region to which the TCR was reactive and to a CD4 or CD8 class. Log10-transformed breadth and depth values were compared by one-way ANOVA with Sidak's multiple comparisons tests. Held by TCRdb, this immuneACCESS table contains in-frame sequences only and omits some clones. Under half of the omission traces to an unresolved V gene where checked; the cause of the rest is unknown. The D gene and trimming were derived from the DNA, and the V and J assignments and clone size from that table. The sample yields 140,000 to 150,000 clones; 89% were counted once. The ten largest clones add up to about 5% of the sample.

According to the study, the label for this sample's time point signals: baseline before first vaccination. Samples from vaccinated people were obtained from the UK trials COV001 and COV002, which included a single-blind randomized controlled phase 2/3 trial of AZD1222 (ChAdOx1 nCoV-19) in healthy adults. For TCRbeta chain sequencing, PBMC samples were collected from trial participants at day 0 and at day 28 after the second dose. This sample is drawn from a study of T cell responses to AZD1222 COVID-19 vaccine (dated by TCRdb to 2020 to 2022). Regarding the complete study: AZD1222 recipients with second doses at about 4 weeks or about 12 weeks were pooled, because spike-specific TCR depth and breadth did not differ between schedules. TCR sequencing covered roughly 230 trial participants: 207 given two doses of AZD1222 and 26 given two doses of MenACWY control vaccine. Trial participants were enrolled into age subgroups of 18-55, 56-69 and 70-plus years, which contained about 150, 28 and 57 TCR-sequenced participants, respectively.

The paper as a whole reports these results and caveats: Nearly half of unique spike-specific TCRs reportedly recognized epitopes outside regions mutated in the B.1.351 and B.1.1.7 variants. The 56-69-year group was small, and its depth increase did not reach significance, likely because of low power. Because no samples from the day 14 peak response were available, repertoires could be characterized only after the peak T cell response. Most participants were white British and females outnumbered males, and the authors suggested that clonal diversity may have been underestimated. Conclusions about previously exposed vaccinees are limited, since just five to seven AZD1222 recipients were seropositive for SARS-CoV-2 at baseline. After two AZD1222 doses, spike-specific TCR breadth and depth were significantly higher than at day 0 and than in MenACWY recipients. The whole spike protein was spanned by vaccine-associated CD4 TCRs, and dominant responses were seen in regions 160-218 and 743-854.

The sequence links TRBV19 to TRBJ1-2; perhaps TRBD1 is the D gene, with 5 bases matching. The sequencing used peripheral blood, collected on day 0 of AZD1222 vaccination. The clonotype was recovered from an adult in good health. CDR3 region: CASSRATGALAYGYTF. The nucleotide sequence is TGTGCCAGTAGTAGGGCAACAGGCGCCCTAGCCTATGGCTACACCTTC.